This TCR beta chain was identified during a study of shared T cell receptors in the human thymus. V lost 2 bases, J lost 4 bases, and 14 bases stayed unmatched. There are 18 residues in the CDR3. Germline V gene sequence: CDR1 MNHNS, CDR2 SASEGT. Profiled with immunoSEQ multiplex PCR; TCRdb holds only in-frame clones, not every one. This sample has 700,000 or so clones, with 75% to 90% found just once. This sample was also put to use in a study of human thymus T cells. That report notes: During corrective heart surgery, resections were taken, and the thymus tissue came from them. What appeared biased in thymic and blood repertoires was the usage of V and J genes. Unrelated individuals had highly overlapping thymic repertoires, as reported in related research.

Sample: thymocytes. This TCR was sampled from a girl younger than two with a congenital heart defect. V gene TRBV6-1 combines with J gene TRBJ2-5, with TRBD2 identical over 9 bases. The CDR3 coding sequence is TGTGCCAGCAGTGAATCGTTAGCGGGGGTCCGGGATCGAGAGACCCAGTACTTC. Amino acid sequence: CASSESLAGVRDRETQYF.